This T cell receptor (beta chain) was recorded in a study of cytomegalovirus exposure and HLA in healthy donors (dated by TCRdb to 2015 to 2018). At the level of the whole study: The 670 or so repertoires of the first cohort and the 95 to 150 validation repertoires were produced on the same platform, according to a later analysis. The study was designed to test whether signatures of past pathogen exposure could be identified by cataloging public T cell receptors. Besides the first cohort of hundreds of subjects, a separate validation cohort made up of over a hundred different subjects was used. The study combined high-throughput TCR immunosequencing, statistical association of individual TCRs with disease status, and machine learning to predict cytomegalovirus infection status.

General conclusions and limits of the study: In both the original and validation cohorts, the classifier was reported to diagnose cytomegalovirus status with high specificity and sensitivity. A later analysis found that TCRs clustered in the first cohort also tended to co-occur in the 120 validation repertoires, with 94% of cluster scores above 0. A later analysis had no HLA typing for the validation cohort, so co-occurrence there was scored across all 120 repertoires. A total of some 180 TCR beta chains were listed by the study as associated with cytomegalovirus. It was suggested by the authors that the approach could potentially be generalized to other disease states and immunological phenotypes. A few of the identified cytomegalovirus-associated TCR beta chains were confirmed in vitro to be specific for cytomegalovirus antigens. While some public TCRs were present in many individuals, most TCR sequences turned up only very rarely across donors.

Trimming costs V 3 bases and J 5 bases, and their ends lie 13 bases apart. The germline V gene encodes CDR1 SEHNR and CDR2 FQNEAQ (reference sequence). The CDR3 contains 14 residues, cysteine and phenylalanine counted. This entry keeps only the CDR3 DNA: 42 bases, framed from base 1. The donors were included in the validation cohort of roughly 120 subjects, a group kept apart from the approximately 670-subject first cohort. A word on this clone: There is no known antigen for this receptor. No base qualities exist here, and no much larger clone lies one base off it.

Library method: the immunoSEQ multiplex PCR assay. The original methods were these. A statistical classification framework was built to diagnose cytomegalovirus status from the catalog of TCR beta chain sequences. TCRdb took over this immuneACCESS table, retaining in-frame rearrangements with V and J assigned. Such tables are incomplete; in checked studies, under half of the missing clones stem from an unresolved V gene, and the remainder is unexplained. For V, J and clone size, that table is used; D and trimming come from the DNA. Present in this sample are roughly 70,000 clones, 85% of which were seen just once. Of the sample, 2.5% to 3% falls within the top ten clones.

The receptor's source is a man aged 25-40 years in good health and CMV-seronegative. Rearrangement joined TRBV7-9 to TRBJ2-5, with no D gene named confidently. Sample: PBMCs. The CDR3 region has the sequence CASSLVLAPETQYF. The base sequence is TGTGCCAGCAGCTTGGTACTCGCGCCCGAGACCCAGTACTTC.